The rows below give T cell receptor beta chains drawn from one sample of a study of vaccination effects on CD4 cells after COVID-19. Antigens for these TCRs are unknown. Repertoires were generated with immunoSEQ multiplex PCR, while TCRdb's copy carries only in-frame clones and drops some. The sample consists of roughly 42,000 clones, about two thirds of them appearing once. The sample was CD4+ T cells from PBMCs cultured with HCoV-OC43 spike peptides, taken before COVID-19 vaccination. The receptor source for this set is a human donor who received a COVID-19 vaccine. CDR3s include the opening cysteine and the closing phenylalanine or tryptophan. A D gene is named only where the DNA matches it firmly. Clone size is shown for a subset of rows, as once, few, many or a class of expanded clone.

j_call clone_size v_call d_call cdr3_aa cdr3_nt
TRBJ2-5 few TRBV7-6 - CASSLQGREETQYF TGTGCCAGCAGCTTACAGGGGAGGGAAGAGACCCAGTACTTC
TRBJ2-4 - TRBV9 TRBD1 CASSVDWTGLNIQYF TGTGCCAGCAGCGTAGACTGGACAGGGCTTAACATTCAGTACTTC
TRBJ2-5 - TRBV4-1 - CASSQVSNEETQYF TGCGCCAGCAGCCAAGTCAGCAATGAGGAGACCCAGTACTTC
TRBJ2-2 few TRBV7-7 TRBD1 CASSLGQGGELFF TGTGCTAGCAGCTTAGGACAGGGCGGGGAGCTGTTTTTT
TRBJ1-6 - TRBV7-8 TRBD1 CASSQRQGYTNSPLHF TGTGCCAGCAGCCAACGACAGGGTTACACTAATTCACCCCTCCACTTT
TRBJ2-5 - TRBV20-1 - CSASVDRTETQYF TGCAGTGCTAGTGTGGACAGAACAGAGACCCAGTACTTC
TRBJ1-5 few TRBV6-2/TRBV6-3 - CASSRGYQPQHF TGTGCCAGCAGTCGAGGATATCAGCCCCAGCATTTT
TRBJ1-4 - TRBV3-1/TRBV3-2 - CASSQLPQGREKLFF TGTGCCAGCAGCCAACTACCCCAGGGAAGGGAAAAACTGTTTTTT
TRBJ2-2 - TRBV7-9 - CASSFDRGTGELFF TGTGCCAGCAGCTTTGATAGGGGAACCGGGGAGCTGTTTTTT
TRBJ1-3 once TRBV3-1/TRBV3-2 TRBD1 CASSHLRTGGSSGNTIYF TGTGCCAGCAGCCACCTAAGGACAGGGGGCAGCTCTGGAAACACCATATATTTT
TRBJ1-2 once TRBV6-6 - CASSQGRVSANYGYTF TGTGCCAGCAGCCAGGGACGGGTATCAGCTAACTATGGCTACACCTTC
TRBJ2-1 - TRBV18 TRBD1 CASSPRQGVNEQFF TGTGCCAGCTCACCAAGACAGGGAGTTAATGAGCAGTTCTTC
TRBJ1-2 - TRBV7-6 TRBD1 CASSPGQGYGYTF TGTGCCAGCAGCCCGGGACAGGGGTATGGCTACACCTTC
TRBJ2-7 few TRBV6-6 - CARGLLAPPGKQYF TGTGCCAGGGGATTACTAGCACCGCCCGGCAAGCAGTACTTC
TRBJ1-2 - TRBV5-6 TRBD1 CASSATGGEYGYTF TGTGCCAGCAGCGCTACAGGGGGCGAGTATGGCTACACCTTC
TRBJ1-1 - TRBV5-4 TRBD1 CASSKPGQGVNTEAFF TGTGCCAGCAGCAAACCGGGACAGGGAGTTAACACTGAAGCTTTCTTT
TRBJ1-2 - TRBV7-9 - CASSLVAAQQNYGYTF TGTGCCAGCAGCTTAGTGGCTGCTCAACAAAACTATGGCTACACCTTC
TRBJ1-2 - TRBV2 - CASRSPGRKGDGYTF TGTGCCAGCAGGTCACCGGGACGCAAAGGGGATGGCTACACCTTC
TRBJ2-7 few TRBV30 - CAWSVRAGVGAPYEQYF TGTGCCTGGAGTGTACGCGCAGGGGTCGGGGCGCCCTACGAGCAGTACTTC
TRBJ2-2 - TRBV6-5 TRBD2 CASSRTSGNTGELFF TGTGCCAGCAGTAGGACTAGCGGGAACACCGGGGAGCTGTTTTTT
TRBJ1-2 - TRBV7-9 TRBD1 CASSVSTGMNYGYTF TGTGCCAGCTCTGTATCGACAGGGATGAACTATGGCTACACCTTC
TRBJ2-3 few TRBV5-6 TRBD1 CASAPSRGRITQYF TGTGCCAGCGCTCCCTCCAGGGGGCGCATCACGCAGTATTTT
TRBJ2-2 few TRBV2 TRBD2 CASRTGTSGYTGELFF TGTGCCAGCAGGACCGGGACTAGCGGATACACCGGGGAGCTGTTTTTT
TRBJ1-2 - TRBV27 - CASSLKDNYGYTF TGTGCCAGCAGTTTAAAGGATAACTATGGCTACACCTTC